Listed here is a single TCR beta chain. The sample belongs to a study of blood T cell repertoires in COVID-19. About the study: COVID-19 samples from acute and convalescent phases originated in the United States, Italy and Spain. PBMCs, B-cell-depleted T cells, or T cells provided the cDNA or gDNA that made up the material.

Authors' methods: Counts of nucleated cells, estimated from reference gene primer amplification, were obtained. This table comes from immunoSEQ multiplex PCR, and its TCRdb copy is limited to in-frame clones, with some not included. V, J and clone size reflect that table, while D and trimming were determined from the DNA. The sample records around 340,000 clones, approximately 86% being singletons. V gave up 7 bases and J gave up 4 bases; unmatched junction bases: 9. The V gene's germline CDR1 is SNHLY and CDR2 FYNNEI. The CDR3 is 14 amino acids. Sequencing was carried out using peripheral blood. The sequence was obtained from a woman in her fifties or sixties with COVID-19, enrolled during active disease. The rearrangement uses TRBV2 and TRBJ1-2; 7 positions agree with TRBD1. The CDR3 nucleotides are TGTGCCAGCACCGCGACAGGGAGATTCTATGGCTACACCTTC. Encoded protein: CASTATGRFYGYTF. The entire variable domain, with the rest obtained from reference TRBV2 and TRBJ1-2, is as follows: EPEVTQTPSHQVTQMGQEVILRCVPISNHLYFYWYRQILGQKVEFLVSFYNNEISEKSEIFDDQFSVERPDGSNFTLKIRSTKLEDSAMYFCASTATGRFYGYTFGSGTRLTVV.